This T cell receptor (beta chain) appears in the sequencing data of a study of shared clonotypes between healthy human individuals (dated by TCRdb to about 2020). About the investigation overall: The cohort comprised two women and three men aged 18 to 49 years. For each donor, three plates each were used for CD4 naive and CD4 memory, two plates were used for CD8 naive, and one plate was used for CD8 memory. To estimate repertoire size and how much clonotype sharing occurs between individuals, the study deeply sequenced the blood TCR repertoires of five healthy adults. Different laboratories and diverse techniques were used to prepare libraries and sequence TCR repertoires, to increase sequencing depth and limit assay-specific biases. Between about 0.9 and 8.9 billion PBMCs per donor were obtained by leukapheresis.

Using the deep immunoSEQ assay, TCR CDR3 regions were amplified from genomic DNA by multiplex PCR. Extracted genomic DNA from each cell subset was distributed evenly across all wells of several immunoSEQ 96-well plates, and each plate was treated as a replicate. For sorted subsets, 150 to 200 ng genomic DNA, equal to some 30,000 T cell genomes, was loaded into each replicate PCR. Purified libraries were quantified with a Qubit 3.0 fluorometer, sized on a Bioanalyzer 2100, and re-quantified with the KAPA Library Quantification kit. Every immunoSEQ 96-well plate was sequenced on a separate single-read 150-cycle Illumina NextSeq 550 flow cell. Regarding the original processing steps: Because the immunoSEQ output included only junctional sequences and no quality scores, the filtering could not be the same as the filtering used for full-length reads. To assign V/J genes and CDR3, sequences were annotated using PyIR, a Python wrapper for IgBLAST v1.9, with IMGT germline references. Reads with weak V/J assignments (E-value above 1e-6), missing CDR3, stop codons, out-of-frame junctions, or ambiguous translated residues were removed. V3J clonotypes were defined as sequences sharing the same inferred V gene, J gene, and CDR3 amino acid sequence. Percentage overlap between repertoires was calculated by dividing the number of shared unique clonotypes by the size of the smaller repertoire. Richness of each repertoire was evaluated using RTK rarefaction, the Chao1 estimator, and Recon v2.1 estimates of unobserved clonotypes. Generation probabilities for all TCRbeta clonotypes obtained by the gDNA method from several donors were computed using OLGA. Drawn from immuneACCESS, this table holds only the in-frame rearrangements with V and J called that TCRdb kept. Clones are partly lost; checked studies trace under half to an unresolved V gene and leave the rest unexplained. The V and J calls and the clone size are those of that table, but D and trimming were determined from the DNA. This sample is represented by some 790,000 clones; over 55% of them were singletons. The ten largest clones represent under 2% of the sample.

With respect to this clone: The antigen it recognizes is unknown. Qualities for individual bases were not recorded, and no much larger clone is one base off.

From its cysteine to its phenylalanine, the CDR3 spans 12 amino acids. The CDR3 DNA has 36 bases and is translated from base 1. Trimming takes 5 bases from V and 5 bases from J, and the germline ends sit 9 bases apart. CDR1 and CDR2 are read off the germline V gene (reference sequence) as MNHNY and SVGAGI. What the work shows at the level of the full study, not this receptor alone: Estimated clonotype richness was generally larger for naive than for memory subsets. Compared with non-shared clonotypes, clonotypes shared by all four sorted-subset donors had higher generation probabilities. Based on pairwise subsampling, the degree of clonotype sharing among donors was expected to be affected by sequencing depth. Sampling was restricted to blood, and TCR repertoires in tissue are likely to differ from TCR repertoires in blood. Because the study included a small number of donors, the genetic and exposure-history diversity represented was limited. Around 5% of naive CD4, around 3.6% of naive CD8, approximately 2.2% of memory CD4, and approximately 0.39% of memory CD8 clonotypes were shared across several donors. Even with the large sequencing depth, rarefaction of the sorted-subset datasets indicated that sequencing was incomplete.

The donors were healthy, HIV-negative adults who had no recently reported acute infections or vaccinations. Every donor was a Caucasian adult living in Nashville, Tennessee, USA. CD4+ T cells were enriched by magnetic negative selection, after which naive cells were positively selected on CD45RA and the negative fraction was taken as the memory subset. Blood was obtained by leukapheresis, after which PBMCs were separated by Ficoll-Histopaque density gradient centrifugation and cryopreserved in liquid nitrogen vapor phase. Analytical flow cytometry was used to check the purity and quantity of every magnetically sorted T cell population. Each sorted fraction had its genomic DNA isolated and then quantified by UV absorbance on a Nanodrop 2000c.

Sequences were obtained from memory CD4+ T cells sorted from blood. What the cell subset or site label conveys for this sample: CD45RA-negative fraction. The sequence is built from TRBV6-6 and TRBJ2-5; confidence is insufficient to name the D gene. This sequence was found in a woman in her twenties or thirties in good health. This receptor has the CDR3 CASSGLGETQYF. The DNA sequence follows: TGTGCCAGCAGTGGGTTGGGGGAGACCCAGTACTTC.